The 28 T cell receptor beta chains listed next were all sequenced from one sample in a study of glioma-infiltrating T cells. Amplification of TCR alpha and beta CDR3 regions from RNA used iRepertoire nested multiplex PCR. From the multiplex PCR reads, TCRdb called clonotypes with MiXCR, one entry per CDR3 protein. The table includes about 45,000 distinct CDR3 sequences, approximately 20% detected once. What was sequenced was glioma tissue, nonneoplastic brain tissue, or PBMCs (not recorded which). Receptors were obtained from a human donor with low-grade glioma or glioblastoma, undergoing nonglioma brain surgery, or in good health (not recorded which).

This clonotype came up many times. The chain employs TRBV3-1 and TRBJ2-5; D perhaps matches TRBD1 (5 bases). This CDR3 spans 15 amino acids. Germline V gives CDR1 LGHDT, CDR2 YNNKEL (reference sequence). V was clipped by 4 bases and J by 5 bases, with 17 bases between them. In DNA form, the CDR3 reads TGTGCCAGCAGCCCGTACACCAGGGTCACGGAGACCCAGTACTTC. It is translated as CASSPYTRVTETQYF.

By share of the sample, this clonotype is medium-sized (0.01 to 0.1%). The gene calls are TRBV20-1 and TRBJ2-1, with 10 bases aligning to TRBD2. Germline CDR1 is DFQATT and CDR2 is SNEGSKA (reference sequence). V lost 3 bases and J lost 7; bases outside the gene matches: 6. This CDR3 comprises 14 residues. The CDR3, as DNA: TGCAGTGCTAGGAGCGGGGGGGCGGATAATGAGCAGTTCTTC. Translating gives CSARSGGADNEQFF.

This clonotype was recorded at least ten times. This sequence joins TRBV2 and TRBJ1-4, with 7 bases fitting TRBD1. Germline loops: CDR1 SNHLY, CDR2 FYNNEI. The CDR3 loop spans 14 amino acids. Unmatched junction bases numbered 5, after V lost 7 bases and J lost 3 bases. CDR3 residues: CASIPGTANEKLFF. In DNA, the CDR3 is TGTGCCAGCATTCCCGGGACAGCTAATGAAAAACTGTTTTTT.

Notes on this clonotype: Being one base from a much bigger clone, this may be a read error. The DNA for the CDR3 is TGTGCCAGCAGCCCGAGGTTGCTCGGAGTCGCTGAAGCTTTCTTT. Its protein is CASSPRLLGVAEAFF. This chain uses TRBV14 with TRBJ1-1; D is unclear. Germline V gene data show CDR1 as SGHDN and CDR2 as FVKESK. Trimming removed 4 bases at V and 6 bases at J, with 18 bases between. CDR3 length: 15 residues.

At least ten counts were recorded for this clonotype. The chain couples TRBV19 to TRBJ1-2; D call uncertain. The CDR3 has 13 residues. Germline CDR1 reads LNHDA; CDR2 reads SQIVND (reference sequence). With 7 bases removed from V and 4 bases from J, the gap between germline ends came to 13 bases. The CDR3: CASNLLRGYGYTF. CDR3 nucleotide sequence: TGTGCCAGTAATCTTCTTCGGGGCTATGGCTACACCTTC.

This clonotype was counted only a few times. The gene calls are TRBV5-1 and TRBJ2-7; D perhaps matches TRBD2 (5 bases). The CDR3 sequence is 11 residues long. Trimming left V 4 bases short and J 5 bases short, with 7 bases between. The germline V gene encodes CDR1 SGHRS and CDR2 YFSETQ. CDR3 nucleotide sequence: TGCGCCAGCAGCGAGGGAAACGAGCAGTACTTC. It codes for CASSEGNEQYF.

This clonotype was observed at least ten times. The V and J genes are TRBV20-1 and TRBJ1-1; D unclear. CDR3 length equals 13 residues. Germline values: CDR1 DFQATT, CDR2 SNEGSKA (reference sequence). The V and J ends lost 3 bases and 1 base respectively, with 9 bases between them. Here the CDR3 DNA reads TGCAGTGCTAGTGTGATCGGGAACACTGAAGCTTTCTTT. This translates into CSASVIGNTEAFF.

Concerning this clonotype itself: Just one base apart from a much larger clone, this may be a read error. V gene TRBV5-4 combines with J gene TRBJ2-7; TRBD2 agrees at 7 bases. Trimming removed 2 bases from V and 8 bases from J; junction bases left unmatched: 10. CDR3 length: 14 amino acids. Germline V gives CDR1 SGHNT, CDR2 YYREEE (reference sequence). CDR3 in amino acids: CASSFGGSLYKQYF. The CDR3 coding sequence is TGTGCCAGCAGCTTTGGCGGGAGTCTGTACAAGCAGTACTTC. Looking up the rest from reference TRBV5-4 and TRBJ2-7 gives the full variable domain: ETGVTQSPTHLIKTRGQQVTLRCSSQSGHNTVSWYQQALGQGPQFIFQYYREEENGRGNFPPRFSGLQFPNYSSELNVNALELDDSALYLCASSFGGSLYKQYFGPGTRLTVT.

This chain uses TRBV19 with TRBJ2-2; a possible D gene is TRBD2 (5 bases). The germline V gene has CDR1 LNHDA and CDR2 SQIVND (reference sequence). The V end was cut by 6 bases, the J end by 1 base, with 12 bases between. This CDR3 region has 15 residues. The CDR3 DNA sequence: TGTGCCAGTAGCATTTGGACTTTGAACACCGGGGAGCTGTTTTTT. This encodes CASSIWTLNTGELFF. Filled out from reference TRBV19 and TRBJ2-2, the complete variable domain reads DGGITQSPKYLFRKEGQNVTLSCEQNLNHDAMYWYRQDPGQGLRLIYYSQIVNDFQKGDIAEGYSVSREKKESFPLTVTSAQKNPTAFYLCASSIWTLNTGELFFGEGSRLTVL.

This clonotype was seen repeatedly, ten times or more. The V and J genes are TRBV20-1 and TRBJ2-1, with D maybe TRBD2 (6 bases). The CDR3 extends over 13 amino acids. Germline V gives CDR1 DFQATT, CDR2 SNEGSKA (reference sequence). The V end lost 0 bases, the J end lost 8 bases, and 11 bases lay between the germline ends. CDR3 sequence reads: CSARDGSFHEQFF. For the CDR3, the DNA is TGCAGTGCTAGAGACGGGAGCTTCCATGAGCAGTTCTTC.

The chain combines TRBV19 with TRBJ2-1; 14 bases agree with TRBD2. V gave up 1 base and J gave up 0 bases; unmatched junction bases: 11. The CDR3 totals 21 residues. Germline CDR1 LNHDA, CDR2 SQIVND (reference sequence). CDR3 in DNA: TGTGCCAGTAGTATAGGGGGACTAGCGGGGGTCCTAGGGAGCTCCTACAATGAGCAGTTCTTC. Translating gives CASSIGGLAGVLGSSYNEQFF.

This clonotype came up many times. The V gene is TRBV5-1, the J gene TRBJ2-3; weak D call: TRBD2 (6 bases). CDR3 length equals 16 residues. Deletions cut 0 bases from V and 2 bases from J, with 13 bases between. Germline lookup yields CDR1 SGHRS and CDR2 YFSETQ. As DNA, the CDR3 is TGCGCCAGCAGCTTGGGTGGAGCGGGCCCCACAGATACGCAGTATTTT. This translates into CASSLGGAGPTDTQYF.

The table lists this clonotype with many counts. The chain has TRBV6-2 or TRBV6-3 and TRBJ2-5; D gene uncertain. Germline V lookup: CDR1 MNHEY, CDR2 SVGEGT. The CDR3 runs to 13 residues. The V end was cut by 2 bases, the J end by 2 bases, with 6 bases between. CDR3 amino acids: CASSYADQETQYF. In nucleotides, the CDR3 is TGTGCCAGCAGTTACGCGGATCAAGAGACCCAGTACTTC.

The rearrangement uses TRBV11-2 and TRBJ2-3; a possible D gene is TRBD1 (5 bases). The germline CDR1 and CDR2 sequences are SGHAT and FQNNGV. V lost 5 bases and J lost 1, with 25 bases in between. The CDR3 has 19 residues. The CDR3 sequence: CASSPKIPRQLKGTDTQYF. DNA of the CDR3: TGTGCCAGCAGCCCAAAAATACCCCGACAGTTAAAAGGCACAGATACGCAGTATTTT.

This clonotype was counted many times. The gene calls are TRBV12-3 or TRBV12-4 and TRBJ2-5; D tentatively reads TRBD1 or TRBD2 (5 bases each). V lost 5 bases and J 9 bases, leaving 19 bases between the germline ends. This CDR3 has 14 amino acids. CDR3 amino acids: CASSRRTSLGAQYF. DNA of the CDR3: TGTGCCAGCAGTCGACGGACGAGTCTGGGGGCCCAGTACTTC.

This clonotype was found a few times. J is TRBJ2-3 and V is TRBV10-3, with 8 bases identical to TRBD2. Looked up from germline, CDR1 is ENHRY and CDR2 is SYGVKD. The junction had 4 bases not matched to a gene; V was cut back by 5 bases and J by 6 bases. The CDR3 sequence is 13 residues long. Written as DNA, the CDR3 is TGTGCCATCAGTTTGACTAGCGCCGATACGCAGTATTTT. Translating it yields CAISLTSADTQYF.

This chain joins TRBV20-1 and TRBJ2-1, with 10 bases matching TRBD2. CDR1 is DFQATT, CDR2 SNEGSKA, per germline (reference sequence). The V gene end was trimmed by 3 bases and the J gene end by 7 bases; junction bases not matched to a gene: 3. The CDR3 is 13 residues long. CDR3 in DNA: TGCAGTGCTAGGAGCGGGGGGGATAATGAGCAGTTCTTC. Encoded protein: CSARSGGDNEQFF.

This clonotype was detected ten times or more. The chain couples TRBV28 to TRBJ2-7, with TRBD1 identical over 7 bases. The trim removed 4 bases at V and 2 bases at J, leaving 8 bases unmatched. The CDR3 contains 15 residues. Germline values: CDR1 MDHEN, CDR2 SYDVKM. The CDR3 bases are TGTGCCAGCAGTTCCCTTGGGACAGCTCCCTACGAGCAGTACGTC. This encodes CASSSLGTAPYEQYV.

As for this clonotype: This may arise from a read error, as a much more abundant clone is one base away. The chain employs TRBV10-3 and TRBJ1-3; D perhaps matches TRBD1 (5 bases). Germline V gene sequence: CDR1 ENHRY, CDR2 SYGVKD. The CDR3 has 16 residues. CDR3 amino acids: CAISDDSENSGSTIYF. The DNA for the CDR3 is TGTGCCATCAGTGATGACAGCGAAAACTCTGGAAGCACCATATATTTT.

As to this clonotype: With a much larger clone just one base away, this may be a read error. The CDR3, as DNA: TGTGCCTGCAGTCCGACAGGGAACTATGGCTACACCTTC. Translating gives CACSPTGNYGYTF. This chain links TRBV28 with TRBJ1-2; TRBD1 matches 7 bases. There are 13 residues in the CDR3. CDR1 and CDR2 from the germline V gene are MDHEN and SYDVKM.

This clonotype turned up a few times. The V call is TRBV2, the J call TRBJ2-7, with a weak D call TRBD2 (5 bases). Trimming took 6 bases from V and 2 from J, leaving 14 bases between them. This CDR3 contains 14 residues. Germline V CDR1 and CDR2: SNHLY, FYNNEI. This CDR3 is CASSQGGVAYEQYF. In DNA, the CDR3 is TGTGCCAGCAGCCAAGGAGGTGTTGCCTACGAGCAGTACTTC.

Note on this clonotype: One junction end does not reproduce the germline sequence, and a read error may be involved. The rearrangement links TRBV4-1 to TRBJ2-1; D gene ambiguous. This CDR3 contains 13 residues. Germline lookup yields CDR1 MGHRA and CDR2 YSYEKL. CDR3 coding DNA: TGCGCCAGCAGCCAAGATGGGTACGATGAGCAGTCCTTC. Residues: CASSQDGYDEQSF.

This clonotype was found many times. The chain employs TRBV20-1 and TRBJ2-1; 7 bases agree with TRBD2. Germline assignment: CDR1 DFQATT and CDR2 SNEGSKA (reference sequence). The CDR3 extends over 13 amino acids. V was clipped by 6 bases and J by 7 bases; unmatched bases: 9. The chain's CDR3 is CSATNRLANEQFF. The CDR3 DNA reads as TGCAGTGCCACCAACCGACTAGCTAATGAGCAGTTCTTC.

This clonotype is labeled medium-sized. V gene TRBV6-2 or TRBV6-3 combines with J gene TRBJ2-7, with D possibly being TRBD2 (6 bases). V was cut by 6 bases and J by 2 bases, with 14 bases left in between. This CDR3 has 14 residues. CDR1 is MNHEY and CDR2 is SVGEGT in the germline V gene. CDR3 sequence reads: CASSYDAGPYEQYF. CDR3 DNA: TGTGCCAGCAGCTACGACGCGGGACCCTACGAGCAGTACTTC.

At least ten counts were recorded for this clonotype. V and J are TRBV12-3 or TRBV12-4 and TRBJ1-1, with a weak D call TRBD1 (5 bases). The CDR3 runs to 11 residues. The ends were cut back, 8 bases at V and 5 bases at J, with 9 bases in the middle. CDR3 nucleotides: TGTGCCAGCGGGGGTTTAACTGAAGCTTTCTTT. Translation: CASGGLTEAFF.

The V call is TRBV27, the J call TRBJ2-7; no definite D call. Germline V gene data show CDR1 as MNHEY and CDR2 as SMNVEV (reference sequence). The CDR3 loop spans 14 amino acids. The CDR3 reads CANSLTSQSYEQYV. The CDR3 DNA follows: TGTGCCAACAGTTTAACGTCCCAGTCCTACGAGCAGTACGTC.

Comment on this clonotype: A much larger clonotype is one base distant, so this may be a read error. The CDR3 reads CASTGQGTDAQYF. The CDR3 DNA is TGTGCCAGCACCGGACAGGGCACAGATGCGCAGTATTTT. The J gene is TRBJ2-3, the V gene TRBV12-3 or TRBV12-4; TRBD1 matches 8 bases. The CDR3 length is 13 residues.

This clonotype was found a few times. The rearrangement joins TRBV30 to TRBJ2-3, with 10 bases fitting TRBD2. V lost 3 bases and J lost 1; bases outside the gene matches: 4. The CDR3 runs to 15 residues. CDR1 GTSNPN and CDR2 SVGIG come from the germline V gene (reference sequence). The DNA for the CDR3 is TGTGCCTGGAGCGCCGGGACTAGCGGCACAGATACGCAGTATTTT. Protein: CAWSAGTSGTDTQYF.